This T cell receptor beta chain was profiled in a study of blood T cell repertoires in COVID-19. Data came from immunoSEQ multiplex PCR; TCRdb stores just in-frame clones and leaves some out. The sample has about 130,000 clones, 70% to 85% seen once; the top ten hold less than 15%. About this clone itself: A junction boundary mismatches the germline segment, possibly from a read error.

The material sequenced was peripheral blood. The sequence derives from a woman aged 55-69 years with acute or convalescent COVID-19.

CDR3 loop: CAGRGQYTEAFF. CDR3 sequence (DNA): TGCGCCGGCAGGGGACAGTACACTGAAGCTTTCTTT. V gene TRBV10-2 combines with J gene TRBJ1-1, with 7 bases that match TRBD1. Germline lookup yields CDR1 WSHSY and CDR2 SAAADI. The CDR3 is 12 amino acids.